The 19 T cell receptor beta chains reported below all come from one sample, sequenced in a study of technical replicates of blood from several donors. Generated by immunoSEQ multiplex PCR, the TCRdb table keeps only in-frame clones and is missing some. This sample has 80,000 to 95,000 clones, with 85% to 95% found just once. Sequences were obtained from T cells isolated from PBMCs. The origin of the receptors is a human donor in good health.

This chain links TRBV5-4 with TRBJ2-7; tentative D call: TRBD2 (5 bases). Per germline, CDR1 SGHNT and CDR2 YYREEE (reference sequence). V lost 0 bases to trimming and J lost 9 bases, with 10 bases between them. The CDR3 is made up of 12 amino acids. CDR3 sequence: CASSLVGVGQYF. In nucleotides, the CDR3 is TGTGCCAGCAGCTTGGTCGGGGTCGGGCAGTACTTC.

The chain is built from TRBV5-4 and TRBJ2-1, with TRBD2 identical over 9 bases. This CDR3 contains 14 residues. J gave up 9 bases and V 3 bases, and 7 bases lay outside the gene matches. CDR1 and CDR2 from the germline V gene are SGHNT and YYREEE (reference sequence). The CDR3 sequence is CASSSRNSGGEQFF. The CDR3 bases are TGTGCCAGCAGCTCTCGTAATAGCGGGGGTGAGCAGTTCTTC.

The CDR3 coding sequence is TGTGCCAGCAGCCCCTCAGGGCAGGCCTACGAGCAGTACTTC. Encoded protein: CASSPSGQAYEQYF. The chain employs TRBV7-3 and TRBJ2-7; a possible D gene is TRBD1 (5 bases). Germline CDR1 is SGHTA and CDR2 is FQGTGA. The CDR3 is made up of 14 amino acids. V shed 5 bases and J shed 2 bases, with 13 bases lying between them.

The J gene is TRBJ2-7, the V gene TRBV10-3; 9 nucleotides agree with TRBD2. Germline V gene sequence: CDR1 ENHRY, CDR2 SYGVKD. The CDR3 totals 14 residues. Unmatched junction bases numbered 4, after V lost 4 bases and J lost 3 bases. The CDR3 here is CAISASGTDYEQYF. CDR3 DNA: TGTGCCATCAGTGCTAGCGGGACGGACTACGAGCAGTACTTC.

This clone was seen only once. The gene calls are TRBV4-1 and TRBJ2-3; 8 nucleotides line up with TRBD1. The V segment lost 1 base and the J segment 3 bases; nucleotides outside the gene matches: 3. The CDR3 spans 15 residues. Germline-derived CDR1 and CDR2 are MGHRA and YSYEKL. CDR3 region: CASSQGTGSTDTQYF. CDR3 coding DNA: TGCGCCAGCAGCCAAGGGACAGGGAGTACAGATACGCAGTATTTT.

Written as DNA, the CDR3 is TGCGCCAGCAGCTTGGATCTCAGGCTCGGGGAGCTGTTTTTT. Protein product: CASSLDLRLGELFF. This chain connects TRBV5-1 to TRBJ2-2, with no clear D. The CDR3 is 14 residues long. Germline CDR1 SGHRS, CDR2 YFSETQ. Deletions cut 0 bases from V and 7 bases from J, with 10 bases between.

V gene TRBV30 combines with J gene TRBJ1-1; the D gene is possibly TRBD1 (6 bases). With 1 base removed from V and 0 bases from J, the gap between germline ends came to 18 bases. Germline V gives CDR1 GTSNPN, CDR2 SVGIG (reference sequence). CDR3 length: 17 residues. CDR3 residues: CAWSGQDKGTLNTEAFF. The CDR3 DNA sequence: TGTGCCTGGAGTGGGCAGGACAAAGGGACATTGAACACTGAAGCTTTCTTT.

This clone appeared once. V is TRBV6-4 and J is TRBJ1-2; 9 bases are shared with TRBD1. The CDR3 extends over 15 amino acids. Per the germline V gene, CDR1 is MRHNA and CDR2 is SNTAGT. V shed 4 bases and J 4 bases; nucleotides not matched to a gene: 7. The DNA of the CDR3 is TGTGCCAGCAGTGCTTTGGGGGGACAGGGCTATGGCTACACCTTC. Protein sequence: CASSALGGQGYGYTF.

This chain uses TRBV28 with TRBJ2-7, with 7 bases aligning to TRBD2. The CDR3 consists of 16 residues. Germline CDR1 and CDR2: MDHEN and SYDVKM. Germline trimming cut 3 bases from V and 2 bases from J; bases unmatched to any gene: 10. CDR3 DNA: TGTGCCAGCAGTTTTCCCGCGCGGGAGACAACCTACGAGCAGTACTTC. As protein: CASSFPARETTYEQYF.

V and J are TRBV20-1 and TRBJ1-2; D unresolved. The germline V gene encodes CDR1 DFQATT and CDR2 SNEGSKA (reference sequence). The V gene lost 1 base and the J gene lost 5 bases, with 5 bases spanning the gap. The CDR3 has 11 amino acids. The chain's CDR3 is CSARGRYGYTF. CDR3 sequence (DNA): TGCAGTGCTAGAGGCAGATATGGCTACACCTTC.

The genes are TRBV19 and TRBJ1-5, with 7 bases matching TRBD1. V lost 10 bases and J lost 4; bases outside the gene matches: 16. This CDR3 spans 16 amino acids. Germline CDR1 LNHDA, CDR2 SQIVND (reference sequence). The DNA for the CDR3 is TGTGCCACCAATGGACAGGCGGATATCCCAAATCAGCCCCAGCATTTT. Its protein is CATNGQADIPNQPQHF.

V is TRBV5-1 and J is TRBJ2-1; the D gene is possibly TRBD2 (6 bases). The CDR3 runs to 14 residues. Germline V gene lookup returns CDR1 SGHRS and CDR2 YFSETQ. Trimming removed 0 bases from V and 5 bases from J, with 9 bases in between. The CDR3 DNA is TGCGCCAGCAGCTTGGCAGTAGCGGACAATGAGCAGTTCTTC. Its protein is CASSLAVADNEQFF.

The chain joins TRBV5-1 to TRBJ2-5, with 8 bases fitting TRBD2. Germline V lookup: CDR1 SGHRS, CDR2 YFSETQ. The CDR3 totals 16 residues. V lost 0 bases, J lost 4 bases, and 8 bases stayed unmatched. The DNA of the CDR3 is TGCGCCAGCAGCTTGGAGGAATCTAGCGGGCTAGAGACCCAGTACTTC. This codes for CASSLEESSGLETQYF. Using reference TRBV5-1 and TRBJ2-5 for the parts outside the CDR3, the full variable domain is KAGVTQTPRYLIKTRGQQVTLSCSPISGHRSVSWYQQTPGQGLQFLFEYFSETQRNKGNFPGRFSGRQFSNSRSEMNVSTLELGDSALYLCASSLEESSGLETQYFGPGTRLLVL.

This chain links TRBV10-1 with TRBJ2-1; 9 bases map to TRBD2. The CDR3 is made up of 16 amino acids. J gave up 1 base and V 2 bases, and 3 bases lay outside the gene matches. Germline lookup yields CDR1 WNHNN and CDR2 SYGVQD (reference sequence). Here the CDR3 reads CASSEGGLASYNEQFF. DNA for the CDR3: TGCGCCAGCAGTGAGGGGGGACTAGCTTCCTACAATGAGCAGTTCTTC.

The chain uses TRBV19 and TRBJ1-2, with D uncertain. V was trimmed by 8 bases and J by 4 bases, leaving 14 bases between them. The CDR3 covers 13 residues. Germline V gene sequence: CDR1 LNHDA, CDR2 SQIVND (reference sequence). Written as DNA, the CDR3 is TGTGCCAGTCGGGGTACAATTATCTATGGCTACACCTTC. Translated: CASRGTIIYGYTF.

The chain recombines TRBV20-1 with TRBJ2-7; D perhaps matches TRBD2 (6 bases). Trimming left V 0 bases short and J 9 bases short, with 9 bases between. The CDR3 spans 11 residues. Germline values: CDR1 DFQATT, CDR2 SNEGSKA (reference sequence). CDR3 nucleotides: TGCAGTGCTAGAGATGGGCGGGGGCAGTACTTC. It is translated as CSARDGRGQYF.

J is TRBJ2-1 and V is TRBV10-3; the match to TRBD2 covers 11 bases. J was trimmed by 0 bases and V by 6 bases; bases with no gene match: 10. Looked up from germline, CDR1 is ENHRY and CDR2 is SYGVKD. This CDR3 is 18 amino acids long. The CDR3 nucleotides are TGTGCCATCAGGGGACTAGCGGATACTCCGAGCTCCTACAATGAGCAGTTCTTC. As protein: CAIRGLADTPSSYNEQFF.

The table lists this clone with a count of one. This chain uses TRBV5-1 with TRBJ1-1, with 8 bases matching TRBD1. From germline, CDR1 is SGHRS and CDR2 YFSETQ. With V trimmed by 0 bases and J by 4 bases, 8 bases remained unmatched. The CDR3 is 16 residues long. DNA for the CDR3: TGCGCCAGCAGCTTGGGACAGGGGCAGGTGACCACTGAAGCTTTCTTT. It yields the protein CASSLGQGQVTTEAFF.

The chain recombines TRBV9 with TRBJ2-2; TRBD1 agrees at 9 bases. The germline CDR1 and CDR2 sequences are SGDLS and YYNGEE. This CDR3 spans 16 amino acids. The junction had 6 bases not matched to a gene; V was cut back by 3 bases and J by 3 bases. The CDR3 loop is CASSGMRTGDTGELFF. The DNA for the CDR3 is TGTGCCAGCAGCGGAATGAGGACAGGGGACACCGGGGAGCTGTTTTTT.